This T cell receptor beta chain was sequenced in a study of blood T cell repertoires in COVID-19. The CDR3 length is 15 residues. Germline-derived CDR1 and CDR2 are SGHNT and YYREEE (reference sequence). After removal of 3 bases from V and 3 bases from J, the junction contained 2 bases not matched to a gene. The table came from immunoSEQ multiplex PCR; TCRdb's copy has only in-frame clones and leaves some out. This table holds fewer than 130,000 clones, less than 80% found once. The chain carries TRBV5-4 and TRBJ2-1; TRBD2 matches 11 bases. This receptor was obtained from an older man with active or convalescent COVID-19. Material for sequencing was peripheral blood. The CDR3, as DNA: TGTGCCAGCAGCTCCGGGACTAGCGGCTACAATGAGCAGTTCTTC. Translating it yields CASSSGTSGYNEQFF.